The clone carrying this T cell receptor (beta chain) was counted ten times or more. This entry is derived from a study of early T cells in non-severe SARS-CoV-2 infection. In germline, CDR1 is SGHRS, CDR2 YFSETQ. V gave up 4 bases and J gave up 8 bases; unmatched junction bases: 7. The CDR3 length is 14 residues. TCRdb reprocessed the 5' RACE reads via MiXCR and lists one record per CDR3 protein. The sample has roughly 61,000 distinct CDR3 sequences, 10% seen once. This sequence originates from an adult who was a healthcare worker with PCR-confirmed SARS-CoV-2 infection or an uninfected control (not recorded which). This chain joins TRBV5-1 and TRBJ1-4; TRBD1 matches at 8 bases. Sequencing used whole blood. CDR3 region: CASSPQTGGEKLFF. Written as DNA, the CDR3 is TGCGCCAGCAGCCCACAAACAGGGGGGGAAAAACTGTTTTTT.